Below, 13 T cell receptor beta chains from the same sample are listed, as sequenced in a study of blood T cell repertoires in COVID-19. Repertoires were generated with immunoSEQ multiplex PCR, while TCRdb's copy carries only in-frame clones and drops some. Of more than 200,000 clones detected, around 80% appear once; the ten largest clones hold under 11%. Sequences were obtained from peripheral blood. Receptors were obtained from an elderly woman with acute or convalescent COVID-19.

This clone was seen just once. The chain combines TRBV7-2 with TRBJ2-7, with D perhaps TRBD2 (6 bases). The CDR3 runs 14 residues. Trimming removed 1 base at V and 6 bases at J, with 13 bases between. Looked up from germline, CDR1 is SGHTA and CDR2 is FQGNSA. DNA of the CDR3: TGTGCCAGCAGCTTAGAGGGGACTTTCGGCGAGCAGTACTTC. Encoded protein: CASSLEGTFGEQYF.

V usage is TRBV5-4 and J usage is TRBJ2-2; 7 positions agree with TRBD1. V was pared by 4 bases and J by 0 bases, with 9 bases of the junction left unmatched. The CDR3 has 17 amino acids. From germline, CDR1 is SGHNT and CDR2 YYREEE (reference sequence). CDR3 sequence reads: CASSRDRQGANTGELFF. CDR3 nucleotides: TGTGCCAGCAGCCGTGACAGACAGGGAGCGAACACCGGGGAGCTGTTTTTT.

The chain combines TRBV5-1 with TRBJ1-3; unclear D gene. The V end was cut by 0 bases, the J end by 1 base, with 14 bases between. The CDR3 has 17 residues. CDR1 and CDR2 from the germline V gene are SGHRS and YFSETQ. CDR3: CASSLAEWEASGNTIYF. The CDR3 DNA reads TGCGCCAGCAGCTTGGCCGAATGGGAGGCGTCTGGAAACACCATATATTTT.

In its sample, this clone was seen a few times. The rearrangement links TRBV4-3 to TRBJ2-5; TRBD2 matches 16 bases. The CDR3 runs to 16 residues. Germline V lookup: CDR1 LGHNA, CDR2 YSLEER. V was clipped by 4 bases and J by 2 bases; unmatched bases: 1. The DNA of the CDR3 is TGCGCCAGCAGCCCGGGACTAGCGGGGGGGCAAGAGACCCAGTACTTC. Protein sequence: CASSPGLAGGQETQYF.

The chain employs TRBV18 and TRBJ2-2, with D hard to call. Looked up from germline, CDR1 is KGHSH and CDR2 is LQKENI. The V gene lost 2 bases and the J gene lost 6 bases, with 7 bases spanning the gap. CDR3 length: 13 amino acids. CDR3 sequence reads: CASSPNGPGELFF. CDR3 DNA sequence: TGTGCCAGCTCACCAAACGGTCCCGGGGAGCTGTTTTTT.

The chain links TRBV11-3 to TRBJ2-5, with TRBD1 as a possible D gene (6 bases). Trimming took 4 bases from V and 0 from J, leaving 12 bases between them. Germline CDR1 reads SGHNT; CDR2 reads YENEEA. This CDR3 spans 15 amino acids. The CDR3 sequence: CASSSQGYYQETQYF. CDR3 DNA: TGTGCCAGCAGCTCCCAGGGGTACTACCAAGAGACCCAGTACTTC.

This rearrangement joins TRBV5-4 to TRBJ1-1, with D possibly TRBD1 on 5 matching bases. CDR1 SGHNT and CDR2 YYREEE come from the germline V gene (reference sequence). The CDR3 is 14 amino acids. Trimming removed 0 bases from V and 4 bases from J, with 10 bases in between. The CDR3 region is CASSLEQGGTEAFF. DNA for the CDR3: TGTGCCAGCAGCTTGGAGCAGGGCGGCACTGAAGCTTTCTTT. The full variable domain, with the rest looked up from reference TRBV5-4 and TRBJ1-1, is ETGVTQSPTHLIKTRGQQVTLRCSSQSGHNTVSWYQQALGQGPQFIFQYYREEENGRGNFPPRFSGLQFPNYSSELNVNALELDDSALYLCASSLEQGGTEAFFGQGTRLTVV.

The chain links TRBV3-1 (or the pseudogene TRBV3-2) to TRBJ1-1; 7 nucleotides align to TRBD1. Looked up from germline, CDR1 is LGHDT and CDR2 is YNNKEL (reference sequence). The CDR3 consists of 14 residues. V shed 3 bases and J 4 bases; nucleotides not matched to a gene: 5. DNA for the CDR3: TGTGCCAGCAGCCACGACAGGGTGGGCACTGAAGCTTTCTTT. Translating it yields CASSHDRVGTEAFF.

This clone was picked up one time. The chain is built from TRBV15 and TRBJ2-2; TRBD2 might be the D (6 bases). The V gene's germline CDR1 is LNHNV and CDR2 YYDKDF (reference sequence). This CDR3 has 17 residues. Trimming removed 0 bases from V and 0 bases from J, with 11 bases in between. DNA of the CDR3: TGTGCCACCAGCAGAGATGCCGGGGGTCCGAACACCGGGGAGCTGTTTTTT. Its translation: CATSRDAGGPNTGELFF.

The table lists this clone with a few counts. This chain links TRBV30 with TRBJ1-1; D uncertain. V lost 5 bases and J 0 bases, leaving 10 bases between the germline ends. The germline V gene encodes CDR1 GTSNPN and CDR2 SVGIG (reference sequence). The CDR3 length is 13 residues. CDR3 DNA sequence: TGTGCCTGGGGCGAGGGAATGAACACTGAAGCTTTCTTT. It encodes CAWGEGMNTEAFF. Full variable domain (remainder filled in from reference TRBV30 and TRBJ1-1): SQTIHQWPATLVQPVGSPLSLECTVEGTSNPNLYWYRQAAGRGLQLLFYSVGIGQISSEVPQNLSASRPQDRQFILSSKKLLLSDSGFYLCAWGEGMNTEAFFGQGTRLTVV.

The chain is built from TRBV27 and TRBJ1-1; D uncertain. The V gene lost 5 bases and the J gene lost 0 bases, with 7 bases spanning the gap. The CDR3 sequence is 13 residues long. CDR1 is MNHEY and CDR2 is SMNVEV in the germline V gene (reference sequence). CDR3 in amino acids: CASSPYMNTEAFF. CDR3 coding DNA: TGTGCCAGCAGTCCGTACATGAACACTGAAGCTTTCTTT.

V gene TRBV9 combines with J gene TRBJ1-3; D call uncertain. From germline, CDR1 is SGDLS and CDR2 YYNGEE. Deletions cut 2 bases from V and 8 bases from J, with 5 bases between. The CDR3 is 11 amino acids. CDR3 in DNA: TGTGCCAGCAGCGTCGGGGACACCATATATTTT. Amino acids: CASSVGDTIYF.

The chain joins TRBV3-1 (or the pseudogene TRBV3-2) to TRBJ1-6; maybe TRBD1 (6 bases). Germline CDR1 and CDR2: LGHDT and YNNKEL (reference sequence). This CDR3 comprises 15 residues. V shed 4 bases and J shed 5 bases, with 12 bases lying between them. The CDR3 DNA follows: TGTGCCAGCAGCCCTCTAAGGGACAATAATTCACCCCTCCACTTT. Protein product: CASSPLRDNNSPLHF.